These 2 T cell receptor beta chains were all obtained from the same sample, sequenced in a study of shared clonotypes between healthy human individuals. Profiled with immunoSEQ multiplex PCR; TCRdb holds only in-frame clones, not every one. The sample lists over a million clones, 75% to 85% seen once, with about 0.52% in the top ten. Sequenced input: memory CD4+ T cells from PBMCs. Subset denoted: CD45RA-negative fraction. The receptors were gathered from a man younger than 35 in good health. Some clones in this sample may be carry-over from other donors' samples.

This clone has only a few counts. The chain combines TRBV29-1 with TRBJ1-1; no clear D. The V end lost 7 bases, the J end lost 5 bases, and 11 bases lay between the germline ends. Germline values: CDR1 SQVTM, CDR2 ANQGSEA. The length of the CDR3 is 11 residues. The CDR3 nucleotides read TGCAGCGCCCCTTCCGAGACTGAAGCTTTCTTT. This codes for CSAPSETEAFF.

This clone was recorded once. The genes are TRBV6-5 and TRBJ2-5, with 7 positions matching TRBD1. The ends lost 2 bases at V and 3 bases at J; junction bases unmatched: 6. The CDR3 is 15 residues long. Germline CDR1 and CDR2: MNHEY and SVGAGI. In nucleotides, the CDR3 is TGTGCCAGCAGTTACGGGACAGAGGGTGAAGAGACCCAGTACTTC. Translating it yields CASSYGTEGEETQYF.